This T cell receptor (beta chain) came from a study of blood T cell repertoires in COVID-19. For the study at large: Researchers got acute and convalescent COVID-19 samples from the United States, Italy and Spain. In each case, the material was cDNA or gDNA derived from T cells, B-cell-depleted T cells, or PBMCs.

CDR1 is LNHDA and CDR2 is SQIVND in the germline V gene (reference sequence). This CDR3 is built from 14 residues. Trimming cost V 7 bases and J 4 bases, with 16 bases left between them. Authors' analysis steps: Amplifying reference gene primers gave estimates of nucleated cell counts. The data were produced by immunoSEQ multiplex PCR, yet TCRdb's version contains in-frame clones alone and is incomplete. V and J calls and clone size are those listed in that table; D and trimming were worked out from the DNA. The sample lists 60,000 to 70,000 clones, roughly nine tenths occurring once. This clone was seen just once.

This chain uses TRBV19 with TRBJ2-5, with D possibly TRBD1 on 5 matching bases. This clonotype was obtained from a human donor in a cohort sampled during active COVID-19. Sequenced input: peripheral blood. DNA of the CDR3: TGTGCCAGTACCCCAAGGGGCGACTCAGAGACCCAGTACTTC. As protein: CASTPRGDSETQYF.